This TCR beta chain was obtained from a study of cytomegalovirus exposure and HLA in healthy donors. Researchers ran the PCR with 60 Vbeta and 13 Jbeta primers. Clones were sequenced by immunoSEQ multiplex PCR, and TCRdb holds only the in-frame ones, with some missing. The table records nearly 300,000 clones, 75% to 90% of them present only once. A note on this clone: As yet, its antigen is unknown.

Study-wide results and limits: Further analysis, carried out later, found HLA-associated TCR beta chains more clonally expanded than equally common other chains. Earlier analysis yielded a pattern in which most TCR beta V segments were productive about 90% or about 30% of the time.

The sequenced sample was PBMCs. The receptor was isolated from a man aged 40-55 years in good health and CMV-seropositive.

The CDR3 DNA reads TGTGCCAGCAGCCGTAGGGGACAGGGGTCCACAGATACGCAGTATTTT. It encodes CASSRRGQGSTDTQYF. The rearrangement links TRBV7-2 to TRBJ2-3; 10 bases agree with TRBD1. Germline values: CDR1 SGHTA, CDR2 FQGNSA. After removal of 5 bases from V and 2 bases from J, the junction contained 7 bases not matched to a gene. The CDR3 is 16 amino acids.